The source of this T cell receptor (beta chain) is a study of blood T cell repertoires in COVID-19. In the study overall: Researchers got acute and convalescent COVID-19 samples from the United States, Italy and Spain. PBMCs, B-cell-depleted T cells, or T cells provided the cDNA or gDNA that made up the material.

This clone showed up just once. Methods used by the authors: The assay estimated nucleated cells by amplifying reference gene primers. Using immunoSEQ multiplex PCR, the repertoire was profiled, and TCRdb retains in-frame clones only, with some absent. From that table come the V and J calls and clone size; the DNA was used to work out D and trimming. The data hold more than 250,000 clones, with over 75% observed a single time. The CDR3 is 11 residues long. The germline V and J ends were trimmed by 4 bases and 8 bases, with 8 bases remaining between them. The germline CDR1 and CDR2 sequences are SNHLY and FYNNEI.

The chain joins TRBV2 to TRBJ1-1; D gene uncertain. The origin of this receptor is a man between 50 and 59 years old with active or convalescent COVID-19. The sequenced sample consisted of peripheral blood. CDR3 region: CASSVETEAFF. CDR3 DNA: TGTGCCAGCAGTGTCGAGACAGAAGCTTTCTTT.